The text below deals with one T cell receptor (beta chain). Its target is not known. Sequencing was performed with immunoSEQ multiplex PCR; in TCRdb, only in-frame clones are kept and a portion is missing. The data contain 130,000 to 150,000 clones, roughly 92% of them singletons. Trimming removed 4 bases from V and 8 bases from J, with 8 bases in between. Looked up from germline, CDR1 is SQVTM and CDR2 is ANQGSEA. The CDR3 has 10 amino acids. This sample is drawn from a study of T cell responses to AZD1222 COVID-19 vaccine. Study-level background: The analysis combined second doses at about 4 or about 12 weeks. Study-level findings and limits: Reportedly, nearly half the spike-specific TCRs target unmutated variant regions. Sampling that yielded the repertoires occurred only after the peak T cell response. Most donors were white British and more were female, and clonal diversity was possibly underestimated.

The chain couples TRBV29-1 to TRBJ1-2; D is uncertain. Sequences were derived from peripheral blood, sampled on day 0 of AZD1222 vaccination. The source is an adult in good health. Here the CDR3 reads CSVGEEGYTF. CDR3 sequence (DNA): TGCAGCGTTGGGGAGGAGGGCTACACCTTC.